These 6 T cell receptor beta chains came from one sample sequenced in a study of shared clonotypes between healthy human individuals. Sequencing used immunoSEQ multiplex PCR; TCRdb keeps in-frame clones, though not all of them. Counted here are some 510,000 clones, 79% occurring once; the ten biggest clones make up approximately 13%. Sequencing input: PBMCs. The receptors shown here come from a woman between 40 and 50 years old in good health. Some clones in this sample may be carry-over from other donors' samples.

J is TRBJ2-7 and V is TRBV29-1; no clear D gene. V lost 4 bases and J 3 bases, leaving 13 bases between the germline ends. The V gene's germline CDR1 is SQVTM and CDR2 ANQGSEA. The CDR3 length is 13 residues. The CDR3 reads CSVAPRADYEQYF. The DNA of the CDR3 is TGCAGCGTTGCCCCTCGGGCAGACTACGAGCAGTACTTC.

V gene TRBV28 combines with J gene TRBJ1-2, with D possibly TRBD1 on 6 matching bases. This CDR3 contains 13 residues. Germline CDR1 is MDHEN and CDR2 is SYDVKM. V lost 8 bases, J lost 9 bases, and 19 bases lay in between. CDR3 sequence: CASLKLGAWSYTF. CDR3 DNA: TGTGCCAGCCTGAAACTGGGGGCATGGAGCTACACCTTC.

The rearrangement uses TRBV6-1 and TRBJ2-7; D may correspond to TRBD1 or TRBD2 (6 bases each). The V and J ends lost 3 bases and 6 bases respectively, with 12 bases between them. The CDR3 loop spans 13 amino acids. Per germline, CDR1 MNHNS and CDR2 SASEGT. The CDR3 DNA reads as TGTGCCAGCAGTGATCCCGGGGGCGGCGAGCAGTACTTC. Amino acids: CASSDPGGGEQYF.

The gene calls are TRBV19 and TRBJ2-1, with 11 bases that match TRBD2. V was clipped by 4 bases and J by 7 bases; unmatched bases: 6. Germline V gene lookup returns CDR1 LNHDA and CDR2 SQIVND (reference sequence). The CDR3 consists of 15 residues. The CDR3 spells CASSTTSGSRNEQFF. The CDR3 DNA reads as TGTGCCAGTAGTACTACTAGCGGGAGTCGGAATGAGCAGTTCTTC.

The CDR3 DNA is TGTGCCAGCTCACCATCGAAGGAGAATGGCTACACCTTC. Encoded protein: CASSPSKENGYTF. The chain recombines TRBV18 with TRBJ1-2; D unclear. Trimming removed 2 bases from V and 6 bases from J, with 10 bases in between. Per germline, CDR1 KGHSH and CDR2 LQKENI. This CDR3 comprises 13 residues.

The V call is TRBV20-1, the J call TRBJ2-5; D remains unclear. The V gene's germline CDR1 is DFQATT and CDR2 SNEGSKA (reference sequence). This CDR3 has 11 residues. The germline V and J ends were trimmed by 4 bases and 7 bases, with 10 bases remaining between them. CDR3 loop: CSAIVRLTQYF. In DNA form, the CDR3 reads TGCAGTGCTATTGTAAGGTTGACCCAGTACTTC.